The clone carrying this T cell receptor (beta chain) has ten or more counts. Antigen: not known. The data were obtained in a study of T cell repertoires in cytomegalovirus infection. Study in general: Indicated by public TCR beta signatures were CMV infection and matching HLA type.

Trimming left V 0 bases short and J 5 bases short, with 22 bases between. Per germline, CDR1 SEHNR and CDR2 FQNEAQ (reference sequence). This CDR3 is 18 amino acids long. Whole-study findings and limits: Summed frequency of shared TCR beta families picked out CMV carriers who also had the relevant HLA. Dominating the ex vivo response were TCR beta clonotypes that were CMV-specific and HLA-C-restricted.

TCRdb passed the reads through MiXCR, listing each CDR3 protein once. The sample lists roughly 630,000 distinct CDR3 sequences; 20% to 25% were seen once. The V call is TRBV7-9, the J call TRBJ2-5; no firm D call. Sequencing was performed on CD8+ T cells from PBMCs. The clonotype comes from a human donor in good health (CMV status not recorded). Some clones in this sample may be carry-over from other donors' samples. The CDR3: CASSLAFEVLAFAETQYF. The CDR3 bases are TGTGCCAGCAGCTTAGCATTCGAGGTGTTAGCTTTTGCGGAGACCCAGTACTTC.